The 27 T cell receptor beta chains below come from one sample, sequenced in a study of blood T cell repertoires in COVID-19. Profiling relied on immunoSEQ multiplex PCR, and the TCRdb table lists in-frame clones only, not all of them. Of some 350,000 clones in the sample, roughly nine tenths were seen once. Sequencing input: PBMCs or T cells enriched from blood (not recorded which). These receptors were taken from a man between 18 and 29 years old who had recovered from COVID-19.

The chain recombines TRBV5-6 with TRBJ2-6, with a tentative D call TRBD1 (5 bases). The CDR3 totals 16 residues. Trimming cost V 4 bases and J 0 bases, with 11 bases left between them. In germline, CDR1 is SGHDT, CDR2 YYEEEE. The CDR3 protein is CASSRGHYSGANVLTF. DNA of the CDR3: TGTGCCAGCAGCCGAGGACATTACTCTGGGGCCAACGTCCTGACTTTC. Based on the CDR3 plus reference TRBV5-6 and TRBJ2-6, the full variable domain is DAGVTQSPTHLIKTRGQQVTLRCSPKSGHDTVSWYQQALGQGPQFIFQYYEEEERQRGNFPDRFSGHQFPNYSSELNVNALLLGDSALYLCASSRGHYSGANVLTFGAGSRLTVL.

Here the CDR3 DNA reads TGTGCCAGCAGCTTATCCGGGGGGGCCTACGAGCAGTACTTC. It translates to CASSLSGGAYEQYF. V gene TRBV7-9 combines with J gene TRBJ2-7; 8 bases are a match to TRBD2. V lost 2 bases to trimming and J lost 2 bases; unmatched junction nucleotides: 2. The CDR3 extends over 14 amino acids. Looked up from germline, CDR1 is SEHNR and CDR2 is FQNEAQ (reference sequence).

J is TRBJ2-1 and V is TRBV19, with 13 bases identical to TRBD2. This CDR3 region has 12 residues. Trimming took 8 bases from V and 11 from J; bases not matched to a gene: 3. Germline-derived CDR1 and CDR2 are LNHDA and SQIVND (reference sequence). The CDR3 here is CASSTSGGQQFF. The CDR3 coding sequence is TGTGCCAGTTCGACTAGCGGGGGGCAGCAGTTCTTC.

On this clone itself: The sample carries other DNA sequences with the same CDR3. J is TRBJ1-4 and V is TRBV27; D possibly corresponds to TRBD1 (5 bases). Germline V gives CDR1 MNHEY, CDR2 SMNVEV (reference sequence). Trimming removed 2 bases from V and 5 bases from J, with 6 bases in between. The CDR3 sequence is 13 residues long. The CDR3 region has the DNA TGTGCCAGCAGTTTAAGACAGAATGAAAAACTGTTTTTT. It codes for CASSLRQNEKLFF.

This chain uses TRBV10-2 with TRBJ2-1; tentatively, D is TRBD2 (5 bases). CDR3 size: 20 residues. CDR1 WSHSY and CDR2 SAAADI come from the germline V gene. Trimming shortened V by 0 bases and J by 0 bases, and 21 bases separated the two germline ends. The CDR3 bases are TGCGCCAGCAGTGAGTCACATCCTCCCCGCTTAGCGAGCTCCTACAATGAGCAGTTCTTC. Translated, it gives CASSESHPPRLASSYNEQFF.

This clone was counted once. Written as DNA, the CDR3 is TGTGCCAGCAGTCCCGAGGCGGGTGAAAAACTGTTTTTT. Translating it yields CASSPEAGEKLFF. The chain recombines TRBV6-4 with TRBJ1-4; D is uncertain. CDR3 size: 13 residues. V shed 5 bases and J shed 7 bases, with 11 bases lying between them. The germline gives CDR1 MRHNA, CDR2 SNTAGT.

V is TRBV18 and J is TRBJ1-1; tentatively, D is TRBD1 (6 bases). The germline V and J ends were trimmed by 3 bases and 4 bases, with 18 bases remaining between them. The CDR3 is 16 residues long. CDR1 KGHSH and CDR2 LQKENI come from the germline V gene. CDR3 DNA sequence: TGTGCCAGCTCACCCCTACCGGCACAGGGAAGCACTGAAGCTTTCTTT. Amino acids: CASSPLPAQGSTEAFF. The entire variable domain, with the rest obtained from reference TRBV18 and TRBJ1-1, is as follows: NAGVMQNPRHLVRRRGQEARLRCSPMKGHSHVYWYRQLPEEGLKFMVYLQKENIIDESGMPKERFSAEFPKEGPSILRIQQVVRGDSAAYFCASSPLPAQGSTEAFFGQGTRLTVV.

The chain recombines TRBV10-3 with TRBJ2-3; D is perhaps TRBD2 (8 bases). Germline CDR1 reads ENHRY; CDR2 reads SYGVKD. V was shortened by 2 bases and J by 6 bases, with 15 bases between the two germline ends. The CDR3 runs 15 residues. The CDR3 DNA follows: TGTGCCATCAGTGAGCGGACTAGCAGGGGGGATACGCAGTATTTT. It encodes CAISERTSRGDTQYF.

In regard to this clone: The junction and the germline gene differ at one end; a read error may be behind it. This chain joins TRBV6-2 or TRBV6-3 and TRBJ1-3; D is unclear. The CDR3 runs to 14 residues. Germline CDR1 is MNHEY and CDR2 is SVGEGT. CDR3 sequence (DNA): TGTGCCAGCAGCTACTCTCTATCTGGAAACACCATATATTTT. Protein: CASSYSLSGNTIYF.

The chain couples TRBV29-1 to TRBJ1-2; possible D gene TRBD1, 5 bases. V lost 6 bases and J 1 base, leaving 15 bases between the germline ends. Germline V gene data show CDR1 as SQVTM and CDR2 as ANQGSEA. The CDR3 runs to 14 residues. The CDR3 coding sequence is TGCAGCGTCGCGGCCGGGGGAAGTAACTATGGCTACACCTTC. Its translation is CSVAAGGSNYGYTF. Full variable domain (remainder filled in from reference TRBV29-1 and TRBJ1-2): SAVISQKPSRDICQRGTSLTIQCQVDSQVTMMFWYRQQPGQSLTLIATANQGSEATYESGFVIDKFPISRPNLTFSTLTVSNMSPEDSSIYLCSVAAGGSNYGYTFGSGTRLTVV.

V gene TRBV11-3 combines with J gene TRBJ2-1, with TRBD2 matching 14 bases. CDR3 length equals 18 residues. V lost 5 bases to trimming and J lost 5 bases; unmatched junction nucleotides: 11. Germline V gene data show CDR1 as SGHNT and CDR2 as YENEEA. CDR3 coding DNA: TGTGCCAGCAGCCTAGGGGGACTAGCGGGAGCCCCAAACAATGAGCAGTTCTTC. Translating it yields CASSLGGLAGAPNNEQFF.

The CDR3 loop is CANRTEAFF. Written as DNA, the CDR3 is TGTGCCAATCGGACTGAAGCTTTCTTT. The chain carries TRBV10-3 and TRBJ1-1; D is unresolved. The V gene lost 10 bases and the J gene lost 5 bases, with 5 bases spanning the gap. The CDR3 extends over 9 amino acids. The germline gives CDR1 ENHRY, CDR2 SYGVKD.

The CDR3: CASSPRGSGTDTQYF. CDR3 nucleotides: TGTGCCAGCAGTCCCCGGGGGAGCGGCACAGATACGCAGTATTTT. J is TRBJ2-3 and V is TRBV28; perhaps TRBD2 as D (6 bases). CDR3 size: 15 residues. V dropped 5 bases and J dropped 1 base, with 13 bases sitting between them. Germline CDR1 and CDR2: MDHEN and SYDVKM.

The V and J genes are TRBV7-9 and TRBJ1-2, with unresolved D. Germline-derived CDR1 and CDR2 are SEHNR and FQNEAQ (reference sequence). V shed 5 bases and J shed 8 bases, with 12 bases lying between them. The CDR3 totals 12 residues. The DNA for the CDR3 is TGTGCCAGCAGCCTCACCCAAAGCGGCTACACCTTC. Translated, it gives CASSLTQSGYTF.

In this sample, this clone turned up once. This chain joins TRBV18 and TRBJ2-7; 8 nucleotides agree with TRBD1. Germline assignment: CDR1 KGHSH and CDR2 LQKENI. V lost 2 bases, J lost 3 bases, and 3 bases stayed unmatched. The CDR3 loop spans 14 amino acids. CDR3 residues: CASSPSGQGYEQYF. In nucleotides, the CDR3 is TGTGCCAGCTCACCATCCGGACAGGGCTACGAGCAGTACTTC. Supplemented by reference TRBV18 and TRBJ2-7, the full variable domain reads NAGVMQNPRHLVRRRGQEARLRCSPMKGHSHVYWYRQLPEEGLKFMVYLQKENIIDESGMPKERFSAEFPKEGPSILRIQQVVRGDSAAYFCASSPSGQGYEQYFGPGTRLTVT.

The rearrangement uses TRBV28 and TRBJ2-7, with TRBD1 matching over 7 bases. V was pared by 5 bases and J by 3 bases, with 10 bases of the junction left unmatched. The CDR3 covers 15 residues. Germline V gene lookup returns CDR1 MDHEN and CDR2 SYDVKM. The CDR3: CASSPPQGTIYEQYF. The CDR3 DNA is TGTGCCAGCAGTCCTCCACAGGGGACGATCTACGAGCAGTACTTC. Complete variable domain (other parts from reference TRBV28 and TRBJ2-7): DVKVTQSSRYLVKRTGEKVFLECVQDMDHENMFWYRQDPGLGLRLIYFSYDVKMKEKGDIPEGYSVSREKKERFSLILESASTNQTSMYLCASSPPQGTIYEQYFGPGTRLTVT.

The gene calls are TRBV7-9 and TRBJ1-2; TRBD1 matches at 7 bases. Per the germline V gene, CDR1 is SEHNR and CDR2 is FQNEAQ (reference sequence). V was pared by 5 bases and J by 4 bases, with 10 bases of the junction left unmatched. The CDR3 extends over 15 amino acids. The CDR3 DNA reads TGTGCCAGCAGCCCCGACAGGGCTCCCTCCTATGGCTACACCTTC. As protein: CASSPDRAPSYGYTF.

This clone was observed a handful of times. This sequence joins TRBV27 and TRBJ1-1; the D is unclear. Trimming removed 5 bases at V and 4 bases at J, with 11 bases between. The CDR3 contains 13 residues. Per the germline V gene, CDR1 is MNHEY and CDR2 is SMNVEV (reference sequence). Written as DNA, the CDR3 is TGTGCCAGCAGTGGCTTCGGGAGCACTGAAGCTTTCTTT. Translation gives CASSGFGSTEAFF.

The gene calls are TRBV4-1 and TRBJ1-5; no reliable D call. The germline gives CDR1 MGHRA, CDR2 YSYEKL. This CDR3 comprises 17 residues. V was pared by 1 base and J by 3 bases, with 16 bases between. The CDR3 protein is CASSQGPPRLFNQPQHF. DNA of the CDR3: TGCGCCAGCAGCCAAGGCCCCCCGCGGCTATTCAATCAGCCCCAGCATTTT.

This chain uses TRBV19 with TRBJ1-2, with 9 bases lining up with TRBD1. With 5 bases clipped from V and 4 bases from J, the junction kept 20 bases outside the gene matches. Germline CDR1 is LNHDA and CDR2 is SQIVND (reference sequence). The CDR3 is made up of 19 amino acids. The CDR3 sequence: CASSLYPGQGPLFLYGYTF. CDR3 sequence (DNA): TGTGCCAGTAGTCTTTATCCGGGACAGGGTCCACTCTTTCTCTATGGCTACACCTTC.

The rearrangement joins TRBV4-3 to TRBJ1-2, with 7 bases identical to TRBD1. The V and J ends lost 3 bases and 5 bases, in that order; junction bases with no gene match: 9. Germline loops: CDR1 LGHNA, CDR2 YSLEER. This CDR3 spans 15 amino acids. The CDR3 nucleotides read TGCGCCAGCAGCCAGGCTACCGGGACAGAATATGGCTACACCTTC. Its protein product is CASSQATGTEYGYTF.

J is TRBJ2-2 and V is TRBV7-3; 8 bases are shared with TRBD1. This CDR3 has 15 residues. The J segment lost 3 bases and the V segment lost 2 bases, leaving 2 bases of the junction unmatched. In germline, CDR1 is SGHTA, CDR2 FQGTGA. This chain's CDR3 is CASSLGQGYTGELFF. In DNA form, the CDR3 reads TGTGCCAGCAGCTTAGGACAGGGATACACCGGGGAGCTGTTTTTT. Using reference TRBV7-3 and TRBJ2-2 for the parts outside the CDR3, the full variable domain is GAGVSQTPSNKVTEKGKYVELRCDPISGHTALYWYRQSLGQGPEFLIYFQGTGAADDSGLPNDRFFAVRPEGSVSTLKIQRTERGDSAVYLCASSLGQGYTGELFFGEGSRLTVL.

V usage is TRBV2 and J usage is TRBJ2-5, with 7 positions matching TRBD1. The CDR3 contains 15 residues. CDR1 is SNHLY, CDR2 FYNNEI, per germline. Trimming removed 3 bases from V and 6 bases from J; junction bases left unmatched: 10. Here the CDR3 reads CASSESSGQRKTQYF. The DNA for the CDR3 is TGTGCCAGCAGTGAGAGTTCGGGACAGCGTAAGACCCAGTACTTC.

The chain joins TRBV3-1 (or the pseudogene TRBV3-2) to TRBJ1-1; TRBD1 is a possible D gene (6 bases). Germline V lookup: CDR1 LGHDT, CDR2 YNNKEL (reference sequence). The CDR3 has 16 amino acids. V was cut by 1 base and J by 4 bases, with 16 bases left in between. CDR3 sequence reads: CASSQALGGSGTEAFF. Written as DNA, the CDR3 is TGTGCCAGCAGCCAAGCCCTTGGGGGCTCGGGCACTGAAGCTTTCTTT.

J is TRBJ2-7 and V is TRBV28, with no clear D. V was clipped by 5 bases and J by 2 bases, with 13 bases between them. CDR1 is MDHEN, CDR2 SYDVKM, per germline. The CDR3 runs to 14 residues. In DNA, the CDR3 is TGTGCCAGCAGTCCCTGGCACCGAACCTACGAGCAGTACTTC. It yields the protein CASSPWHRTYEQYF. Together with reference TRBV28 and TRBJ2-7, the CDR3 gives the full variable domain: DVKVTQSSRYLVKRTGEKVFLECVQDMDHENMFWYRQDPGLGLRLIYFSYDVKMKEKGDIPEGYSVSREKKERFSLILESASTNQTSMYLCASSPWHRTYEQYFGPGTRLTVT.

The CDR3 spells CASTQTNNEQFF. In nucleotides, the CDR3 is TGTGCCAGCACACAAACCAACAATGAGCAGTTCTTC. The chain joins TRBV28 to TRBJ2-1; D remains ambiguous. Germline assignment: CDR1 MDHEN and CDR2 SYDVKM. This CDR3 contains 12 residues. V was shortened by 7 bases and J by 5 bases, with 9 bases between the two germline ends.

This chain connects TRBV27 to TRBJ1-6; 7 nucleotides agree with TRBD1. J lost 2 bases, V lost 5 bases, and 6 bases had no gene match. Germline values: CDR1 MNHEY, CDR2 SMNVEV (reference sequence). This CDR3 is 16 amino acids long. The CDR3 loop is CASSIRGQPYNSPLHF. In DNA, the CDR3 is TGTGCCAGCAGTATACGGGGACAGCCCTATAATTCACCCCTCCACTTT.